This passage covers 22 T cell receptor beta chains from one sample sequenced in a study of control samples from healthy donors and cancer patients. Profiling relied on immunoSEQ multiplex PCR, and the TCRdb table lists in-frame clones only, not all of them. The sample holds about 34,000 clones; around 83% are singletons and the top ten take less than 2%. Material: PBMCs. The receptors stem from a woman aged 40 to 55 with lung cancer.

This clone was detected only once. This chain joins TRBV19 and TRBJ2-1; 10 bases fit TRBD2. There are 14 residues in the CDR3. The J segment lost 6 bases and the V segment lost 7 bases, leaving 6 bases of the junction unmatched. Germline assignment: CDR1 LNHDA and CDR2 SQIVND (reference sequence). This CDR3 reads CASKERGGFNEQFF. CDR3 DNA sequence: TGTGCCAGTAAGGAGCGGGGGGGCTTCAATGAGCAGTTCTTC.

The chain has TRBV5-1 and TRBJ1-1, with 7 bases matching TRBD1. The germline CDR1 and CDR2 sequences are SGHRS and YFSETQ. The CDR3 contains 14 residues. V was pared by 3 bases and J by 6 bases, with 8 bases of the junction left unmatched. The CDR3 spells CASSSPTGVAEAFF. CDR3 sequence (DNA): TGCGCCAGCAGCTCACCTACAGGGGTCGCTGAAGCTTTCTTT.

The rearrangement joins TRBV7-9 to TRBJ2-2; TRBD2 might be the D (5 bases). V was pared by 3 bases and J by 5 bases, with 16 bases between. The germline V gene has CDR1 SEHNR and CDR2 FQNEAQ (reference sequence). The CDR3 contains 16 residues. The CDR3 reads CASSLGGGLRTGELFF. DNA for the CDR3: TGTGCCAGCAGCTTGGGCGGAGGTCTGAGGACCGGGGAGCTGTTTTTT.

The gene calls are TRBV28 and TRBJ2-1; D ambiguous. The CDR3 has 12 residues. The V and J ends lost 5 bases and 7 bases respectively, with 9 bases between them. Germline V gene sequence: CDR1 MDHEN, CDR2 SYDVKM. CDR3 coding DNA: TGTGCCAGCAGTCCCCTGGGGAATGAGCAGTTCTTC. It encodes CASSPLGNEQFF.

This chain uses TRBV4-2 with TRBJ1-2; D perhaps matches TRBD1 (6 bases). The CDR3 spans 14 residues. V lost 4 bases to trimming and J lost 4 bases, with 13 bases between them. Germline CDR1 is LGHNA and CDR2 is YNFKEQ. CDR3 protein: CASSPQGGTYGYTF. In DNA form, the CDR3 reads TGTGCCAGCAGCCCACAGGGAGGGACCTATGGCTACACCTTC.

This rearrangement joins TRBV11-3 to TRBJ1-3, with D unresolved. V was cut by 5 bases and J by 0 bases, with 11 bases left in between. Germline values: CDR1 SGHNT, CDR2 YENEEA. CDR3 length equals 15 residues. Here the CDR3 reads CASSLGRHSGNTIYF. The CDR3 DNA is TGTGCCAGCAGCCTCGGACGGCACTCTGGAAACACCATATATTTT. The variable domain in full, completed from reference TRBV11-3 and TRBJ1-3, reads EAGVVQSPRYKIIEKKQPVAFWCNPISGHNTLYWYLQNLGQGPELLIRYENEEAVDDSQLPKDRFSAERLKGVDSTLKIQPAELGDSAVYLCASSLGRHSGNTIYFGEGSWLTVV.

CDR3 loop: CSALAGGPNEQFF. CDR3 in DNA: TGCAGCGCCTTGGCGGGGGGCCCCAATGAGCAGTTCTTC. The rearrangement uses TRBV29-1 and TRBJ2-1; TRBD2 matches 8 bases. The germline V gene encodes CDR1 SQVTM and CDR2 ANQGSEA. The J segment lost 6 bases and the V segment lost 7 bases, leaving 8 bases of the junction unmatched. This CDR3 has 13 residues.

The rearrangement joins TRBV19 to TRBJ1-1; D is uncertain. The V gene lost 1 base and the J gene lost 1 base, with 7 bases spanning the gap. CDR1 is LNHDA and CDR2 is SQIVND in the germline V gene (reference sequence). The CDR3 contains 14 residues. The CDR3 loop reads CASSIGQQNTEAFF. In DNA form, the CDR3 reads TGTGCCAGTAGTATAGGTCAGCAGAACACTGAAGCTTTCTTT.

This chain connects TRBV5-4 to TRBJ2-2; TRBD1 agrees at 8 bases. The CDR3 totals 17 residues. V dropped 4 bases and J dropped 1; count of bases not matched to a gene: 9. Germline CDR1 reads SGHNT; CDR2 reads YYREEE (reference sequence). For the CDR3, the DNA is TGTGCCAGCAGCCGCGGAGCCGGGACAGGGAACACCGGGGAGCTGTTTTTT. It encodes CASSRGAGTGNTGELFF.

The gene calls are TRBV11-1 and TRBJ2-7; 7 bases fit TRBD2. CDR1 and CDR2 (germline): SGHAT, FQDESV (reference sequence). This CDR3 contains 13 residues. V lost 3 bases, J lost 6 bases, and 5 bases stayed unmatched. In DNA form, the CDR3 reads TGTGCCAGCAGCTTCCCGGGGGGAGTCGAGCAGTACTTC. This sequence encodes CASSFPGGVEQYF.

The V call is TRBV19, the J call TRBJ1-5; D unresolved. V was clipped by 4 bases and J by 2 bases, with 18 bases between them. The V gene's germline CDR1 is LNHDA and CDR2 SQIVND (reference sequence). The CDR3 covers 17 residues. CDR3 nucleotides: TGTGCCAGTAGTAACCCCCCAGGTGGGGTTGGCAATCAGCCCCAGCATTTT. Translated, it gives CASSNPPGGVGNQPQHF.

The chain uses TRBV5-1 and TRBJ1-6; TRBD1 aligns across 7 bases. Looked up from germline, CDR1 is SGHRS and CDR2 is YFSETQ. The CDR3 is 14 amino acids. V trimming: 6 bases; J trimming: 5 bases; junction bases outside the gene matches: 5. CDR3: CASTWGQNNSPLHF. The CDR3 bases are TGCGCCAGCACATGGGGACAGAATAATTCACCCCTCCACTTT. The variable domain in full, completed from reference TRBV5-1 and TRBJ1-6, reads KAGVTQTPRYLIKTRGQQVTLSCSPISGHRSVSWYQQTPGQGLQFLFEYFSETQRNKGNFPGRFSGRQFSNSRSEMNVSTLELGDSALYLCASTWGQNNSPLHFGNGTRLTVT.

The chain couples TRBV5-6 to TRBJ2-7, with D possibly being TRBD1 (6 bases). The CDR3 runs to 15 residues. Trimming left V 0 bases short and J 5 bases short, with 15 bases between. Looked up from germline, CDR1 is SGHDT and CDR2 is YYEEEE. The CDR3, as DNA: TGTGCCAGCAGCTTGGAGGGCAGGGGAGTTGACGAGCAGTACTTC. Protein: CASSLEGRGVDEQYF.

The chain is built from TRBV19 and TRBJ2-1, with no clear D. The germline CDR1 and CDR2 sequences are LNHDA and SQIVND (reference sequence). The V and J ends lost 2 bases and 0 bases respectively, with 5 bases between them. The CDR3 extends over 14 amino acids. The CDR3 spells CASSIHVSYNEQFF. As DNA, the CDR3 is TGTGCCAGTAGTATACACGTCTCCTACAATGAGCAGTTCTTC.

V and J are TRBV6-5 and TRBJ1-1; TRBD1 aligns across 8 bases. CDR3 length: 14 amino acids. Germline V gene sequence: CDR1 MNHEY, CDR2 SVGAGI. V shed 2 bases, J shed 6 bases, and the junction held 5 bases outside the gene matches. The DNA of the CDR3 is TGTGCCAGCAGTTACCTTGACAGGGGCGCTGAAGCTTTCTTT. As protein: CASSYLDRGAEAFF.

This sequence joins TRBV5-1 and TRBJ2-5; TRBD2 agrees at 13 bases. V shed 3 bases, J shed 5 bases, and the junction held 7 bases outside the gene matches. Germline CDR1 SGHRS, CDR2 YFSETQ. The CDR3 is 16 residues long. The CDR3 protein is CASSSRTSGGLETQYF. The CDR3 DNA follows: TGCGCCAGCAGCTCCCGGACTAGCGGGGGTTTGGAGACCCAGTACTTC. The variable domain in full, with the rest retrieved from reference TRBV5-1 and TRBJ2-5, is KAGVTQTPRYLIKTRGQQVTLSCSPISGHRSVSWYQQTPGQGLQFLFEYFSETQRNKGNFPGRFSGRQFSNSRSEMNVSTLELGDSALYLCASSSRTSGGLETQYFGPGTRLLVL.

The genes are TRBV20-1 and TRBJ1-2; D is unclear. Per germline, CDR1 DFQATT and CDR2 SNEGSKA (reference sequence). This CDR3 region has 13 residues. The CDR3 DNA sequence: TGCAGCCCTAGTAGCAGCGACAACTATGGCTACACCTTC. It codes for CSPSSSDNYGYTF.

The rearrangement joins TRBV4-1 to TRBJ2-5; 7 bases are a match to TRBD2. J gave up 5 bases and V 4 bases, and 13 bases lay outside the gene matches. The length of the CDR3 is 16 residues. CDR1 MGHRA and CDR2 YSYEKL come from the germline V gene. In DNA form, the CDR3 reads TGCGCCAGCAGCCGGGGGGGACTACTTAATATGGAGACCCAGTACTTC. Its translation is CASSRGGLLNMETQYF.

This clone appeared once. The chain couples TRBV28 to TRBJ1-3; TRBD1 is a possible D gene (5 bases). Trimming left V 6 bases short and J 1 base short, with 10 bases between. The germline V gene has CDR1 MDHEN and CDR2 SYDVKM. This CDR3 has 14 residues. CDR3 DNA sequence: TGTGCCAGCAGGACTCGGACATCTGGAAACACCATATATTTT. Translated, it gives CASRTRTSGNTIYF.

The V call is TRBV4-3, the J call TRBJ2-2, with D possibly matching TRBD1 (5 bases). V was pared by 0 bases and J by 4 bases, with 21 bases between. Looked up from germline, CDR1 is LGHNA and CDR2 is YSLEER. This CDR3 comprises 19 residues. The DNA for the CDR3 is TGCGCCAGCAGCCAAGATAGGGCCACGAGCAGGACATCCACCGGGGAGCTGTTTTTT. Residues: CASSQDRATSRTSTGELFF.

This chain links TRBV19 with TRBJ1-1, with unresolved D. Per germline, CDR1 LNHDA and CDR2 SQIVND (reference sequence). The length of the CDR3 is 15 residues. The V end was cut by 3 bases, the J end by 1 base, with 12 bases between. The CDR3 is CASSMEGLRNTEAFF. As DNA, the CDR3 is TGTGCCAGTAGTATGGAAGGGTTGCGGAACACTGAAGCTTTCTTT.

J is TRBJ2-2 and V is TRBV2, with a possible D match to TRBD1 (6 bases). Germline lookup yields CDR1 SNHLY and CDR2 FYNNEI. V was shortened by 5 bases and J by 5 bases, with 12 bases between the two germline ends. The CDR3 is 14 residues long. The CDR3 here is CASSPRGGTGELFF. The CDR3 DNA reads TGTGCCAGCAGTCCCAGGGGTGGAACCGGGGAGCTGTTTTTT.